The T cell receptor (beta chain) under discussion was sequenced for a study of T cell responses to AZD1222 COVID-19 vaccine. V lost 1 base to trimming and J lost 0 bases, with 7 bases between them. Germline CDR1 and CDR2: WNHNN and SYGVQD (reference sequence). The CDR3 extends over 15 amino acids. TCRdb's table, derived via immunoSEQ multiplex PCR, lists solely in-frame clones and lacks some. The sample records about 170,000 clones, roughly 92% being singletons. This clonotype was sampled from an adult in good health. The chain couples TRBV10-1 to TRBJ1-5; D is ambiguous. The sample in question was peripheral blood, obtained on day 0 of AZD1222 vaccination. This chain's CDR3 is CASSELGDSNQPQHF. The CDR3 bases are TGCGCCAGCAGTGAGTTAGGAGATAGCAATCAGCCCCAGCATTTT.